This T cell receptor (beta chain) was sequenced during a study of blood T cell repertoires in COVID-19. About the study: The cDNA or gDNA used as material had been derived from T cells, B-cell-depleted T cells, or PBMCs.

In germline, CDR1 is SQVTM, CDR2 ANQGSEA. This CDR3 region has 10 residues. Between the trimmed V and J ends, which lost 7 bases and 8 bases, there was a span of 11 bases. The assay was immunoSEQ multiplex PCR, and TCRdb's table has in-frame clones only and misses some. The sample shows 60,000 to 70,000 clones, approximately 88% of them seen only once. Sequenced: peripheral blood. The chain recombines TRBV29-1 with TRBJ1-2; D unclear. The sequence was obtained from a man in his fifties with active COVID-19. CDR3 nucleotide sequence: TGCAGCGCCTACGTCGTGGGCTACACCTTC. Its translation is CSAYVVGYTF.